The 2 T cell receptor beta chains below were found in one sample sequenced in a study of blood T cells in healthy people across ages. A sample-barcoded 5' primer and a J-beta primer mix were used in a second PCR of about 7 to 12 cycles. Each CDR3 protein is one row after TCRdb ran MiXCR on the 5' RACE reads. The sample shows 600,000 or so distinct CDR3 sequences, approximately 30% of them seen only once. The specimen was blood. All receptors derive from a woman of 80 years or more in good health.

This clonotype was recorded a few times. This chain uses TRBV25-1 with TRBJ1-1; no reliable D call. Per germline, CDR1 MGHDK and CDR2 SYGVNS. The CDR3 is 12 residues long. Trimming took 11 bases from V and 0 from J, leaving 10 bases between them. The CDR3: CAVQGMNTEAFF. CDR3 nucleotide sequence: TGTGCCGTACAAGGCATGAACACTGAAGCTTTCTTT.

This clonotype showed up many times. The rearrangement links TRBV4-2 to TRBJ1-2; D is unclear. Trimming pared 0 bases from V and 3 bases from J, leaving 11 bases between. Looked up from germline, CDR1 is LGHNA and CDR2 is YNFKEQ. This CDR3 is 15 amino acids long. CDR3 DNA sequence: TGTGCCAGCAGCCAAGACTCCGGTGTGGACTATGGCTACACCTTC. This translates into CASSQDSGVDYGYTF.